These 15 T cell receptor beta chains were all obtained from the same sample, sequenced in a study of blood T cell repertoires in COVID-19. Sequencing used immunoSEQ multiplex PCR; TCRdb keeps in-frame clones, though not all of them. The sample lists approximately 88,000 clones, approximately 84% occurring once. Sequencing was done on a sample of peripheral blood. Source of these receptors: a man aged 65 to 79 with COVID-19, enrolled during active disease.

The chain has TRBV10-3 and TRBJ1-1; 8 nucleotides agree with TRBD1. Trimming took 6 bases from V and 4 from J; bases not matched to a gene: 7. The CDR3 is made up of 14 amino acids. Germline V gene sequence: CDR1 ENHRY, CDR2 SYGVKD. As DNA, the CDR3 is TGTGCCATCAGACAACAGGGGGTCGGCACTGAAGCTTTCTTT. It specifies CAIRQQGVGTEAFF.

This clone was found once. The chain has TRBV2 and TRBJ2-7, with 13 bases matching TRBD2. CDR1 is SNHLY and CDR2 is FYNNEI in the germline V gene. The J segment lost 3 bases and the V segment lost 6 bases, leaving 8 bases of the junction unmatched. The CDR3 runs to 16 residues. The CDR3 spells CASRVTSGRALYEQYF. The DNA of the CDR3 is TGTGCCAGCAGAGTTACTAGCGGGAGGGCCCTCTACGAGCAGTACTTC.

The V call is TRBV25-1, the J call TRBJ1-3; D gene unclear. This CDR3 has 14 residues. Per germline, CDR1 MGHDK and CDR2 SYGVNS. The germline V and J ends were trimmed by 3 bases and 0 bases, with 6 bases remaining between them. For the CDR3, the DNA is TGTGCCAGCAGTGACGCGAGCTCTGGAAACACCATATATTTT. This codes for CASSDASSGNTIYF.

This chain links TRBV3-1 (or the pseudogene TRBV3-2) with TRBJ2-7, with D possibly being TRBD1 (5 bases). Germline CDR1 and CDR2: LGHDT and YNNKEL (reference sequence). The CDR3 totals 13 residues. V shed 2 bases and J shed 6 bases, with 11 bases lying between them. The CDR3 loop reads CASSQQGYSEQYF. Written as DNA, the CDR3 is TGTGCCAGCAGCCAACAGGGCTACTCCGAGCAGTACTTC.

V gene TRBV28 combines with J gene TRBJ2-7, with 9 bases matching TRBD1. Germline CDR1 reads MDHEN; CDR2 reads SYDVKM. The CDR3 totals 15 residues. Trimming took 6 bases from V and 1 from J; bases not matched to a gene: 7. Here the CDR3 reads CASSRTGTGSYEQYF. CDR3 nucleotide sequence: TGTGCCAGCAGCCGGACCGGGACAGGGTCCTACGAGCAGTACTTC.

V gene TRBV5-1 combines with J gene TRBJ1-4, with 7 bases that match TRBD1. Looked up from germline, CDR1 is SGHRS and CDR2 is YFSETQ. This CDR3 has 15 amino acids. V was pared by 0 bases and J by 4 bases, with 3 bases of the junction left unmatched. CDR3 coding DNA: TGCGCCAGCAGCTTGGTGTCAGGGGGTAATGAAAAACTGTTTTTT. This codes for CASSLVSGGNEKLFF.

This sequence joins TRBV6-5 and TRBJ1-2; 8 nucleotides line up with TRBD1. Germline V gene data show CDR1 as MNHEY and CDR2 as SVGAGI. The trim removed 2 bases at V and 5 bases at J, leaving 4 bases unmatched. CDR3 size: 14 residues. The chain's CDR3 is CASSYGQGRYGYTF. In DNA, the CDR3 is TGTGCCAGCAGTTACGGACAGGGCCGGTATGGCTACACCTTC.

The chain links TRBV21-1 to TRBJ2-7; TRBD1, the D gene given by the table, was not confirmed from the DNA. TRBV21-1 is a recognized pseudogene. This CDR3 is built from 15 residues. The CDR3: CASSATGTGPYEQYF. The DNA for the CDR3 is TGTGCCAGCAGCGCAACCGGGACAGGCCCCTACGAGCAGTACTTC.

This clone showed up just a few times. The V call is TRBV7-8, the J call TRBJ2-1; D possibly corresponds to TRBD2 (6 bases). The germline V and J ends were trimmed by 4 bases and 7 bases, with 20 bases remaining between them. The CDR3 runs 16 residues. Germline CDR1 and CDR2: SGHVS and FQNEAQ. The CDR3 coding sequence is TGTGCCAGCAGCTCCGCTTACCGGGAGAACGTTAATGAGCAGTTCTTC. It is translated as CASSSAYRENVNEQFF. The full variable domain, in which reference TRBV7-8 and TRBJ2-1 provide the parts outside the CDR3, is GAGVSQSPRYKVAKRGQDVALRCDPISGHVSLFWYQQALGQGPEFLTYFQNEAQLDKSGLPSDRFFAERPEGSVSTLKIQRTQQEDSAVYLCASSSAYRENVNEQFFGPGTRLTVL.

The CDR3 is CASSGLDRGWSPAFF. The CDR3 bases are TGTGCCAGTAGTGGCCTCGACAGGGGGTGGTCTCCCGCTTTCTTT. The chain joins TRBV19 to TRBJ1-1; TRBD1 matches 9 bases. Germline assignment: CDR1 LNHDA and CDR2 SQIVND (reference sequence). The V gene end was trimmed by 5 bases and the J gene end by 11 bases; junction bases not matched to a gene: 15. The length of the CDR3 is 15 residues.

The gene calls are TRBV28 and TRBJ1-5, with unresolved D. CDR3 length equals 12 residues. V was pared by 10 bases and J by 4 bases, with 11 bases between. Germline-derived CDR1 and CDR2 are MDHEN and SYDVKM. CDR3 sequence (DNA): TGTGCCACTCGGCAGGTGAATCAGCCCCAGCATTTT. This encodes CATRQVNQPQHF.

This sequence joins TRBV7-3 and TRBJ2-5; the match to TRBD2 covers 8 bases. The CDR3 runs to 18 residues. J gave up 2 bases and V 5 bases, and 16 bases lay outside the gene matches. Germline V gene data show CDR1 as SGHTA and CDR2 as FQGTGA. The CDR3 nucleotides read TGTGCCAGCAGCCACGCAACACCAATAGCTAGCGGGCAAGAGACCCAGTACTTC. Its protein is CASSHATPIASGQETQYF.

In nucleotides, the CDR3 is TGTGCCAGCAGCGCTTCTACTAGCGGGAGGGCATCGGAGGATGAGCAGTTCTTC. It is translated as CASSASTSGRASEDEQFF. V and J are TRBV9 and TRBJ2-1; TRBD2 matches at 13 bases. CDR1 is SGDLS and CDR2 is YYNGEE in the germline V gene. The CDR3 runs 18 residues. V gave up 3 bases and J gave up 8 bases; unmatched junction bases: 14.

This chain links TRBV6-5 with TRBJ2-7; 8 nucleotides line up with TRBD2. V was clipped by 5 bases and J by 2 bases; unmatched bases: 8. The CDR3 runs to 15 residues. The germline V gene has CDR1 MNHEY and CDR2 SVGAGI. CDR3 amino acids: CASSLSGTSAYEQYF. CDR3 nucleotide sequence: TGTGCCAGCAGTCTTAGCGGGACCTCCGCCTACGAGCAGTACTTC.

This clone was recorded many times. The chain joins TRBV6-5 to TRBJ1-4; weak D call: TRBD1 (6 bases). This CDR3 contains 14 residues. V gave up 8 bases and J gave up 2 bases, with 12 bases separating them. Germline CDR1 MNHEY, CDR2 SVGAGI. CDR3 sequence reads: CASGKTGTNEKLFF. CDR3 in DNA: TGTGCCAGCGGCAAAACAGGGACTAATGAAAAACTGTTTTTT.